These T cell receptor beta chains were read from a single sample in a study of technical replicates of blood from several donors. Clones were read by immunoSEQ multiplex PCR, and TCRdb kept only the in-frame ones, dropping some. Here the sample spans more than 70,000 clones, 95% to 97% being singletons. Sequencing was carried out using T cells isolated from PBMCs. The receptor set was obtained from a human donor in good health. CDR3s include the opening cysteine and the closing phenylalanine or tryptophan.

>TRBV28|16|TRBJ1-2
CASSNPGRGSSWGYTF
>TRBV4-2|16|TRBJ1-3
CASSQVSRGTGNTIYF
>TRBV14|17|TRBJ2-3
CASSQDTDRALTDTQYF
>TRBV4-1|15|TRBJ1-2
CASSQQTVANYGYTF
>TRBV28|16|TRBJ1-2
CASSPWGSRANYGYTF
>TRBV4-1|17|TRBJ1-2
CASSQVNAGQGAGGYTF
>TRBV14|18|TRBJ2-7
CASSQDEFPGLPNYEQYF
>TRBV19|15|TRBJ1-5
CASSIGTASNQPQHF
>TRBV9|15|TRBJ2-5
CASTQGIAGLETQYF
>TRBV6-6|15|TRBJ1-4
CASSYSGQGNEKLFF
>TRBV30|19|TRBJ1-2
CAWSGSPGQGKEGLVGYTF
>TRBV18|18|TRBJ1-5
CASSRWSGTENSNQPQHF
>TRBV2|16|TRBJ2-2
CASSAVERLGTGELFF
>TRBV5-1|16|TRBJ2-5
CASSLGTGLGQETQYF
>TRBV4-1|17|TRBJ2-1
CASSQAIAGTSYNEQFF
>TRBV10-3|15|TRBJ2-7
CAISEGLAGTYEQYF
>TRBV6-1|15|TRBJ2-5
CASIKAGTGTETQYF
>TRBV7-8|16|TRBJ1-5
CASSLGSWQGKEPQHF
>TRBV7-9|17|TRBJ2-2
CASSAELAGGVTGELFF
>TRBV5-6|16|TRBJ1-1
CASSFLRDRVMTEAFF
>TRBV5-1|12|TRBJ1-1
CASSLTDTEAFF
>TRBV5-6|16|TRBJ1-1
CASSLFTGWSEAEAFF
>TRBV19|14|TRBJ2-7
CASSIVGTDYEQYF
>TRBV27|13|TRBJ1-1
CASSLSTYHGAFF
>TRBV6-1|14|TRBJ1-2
CASSEQGAGYGYTF
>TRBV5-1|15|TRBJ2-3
CASSLALEYTDTQYF
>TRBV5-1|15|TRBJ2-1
CASSFGRANYNEQFF
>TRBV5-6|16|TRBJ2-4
CASSLGPQGSENIQYF
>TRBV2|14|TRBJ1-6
CATLASSYNSPLHF
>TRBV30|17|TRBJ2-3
CAWTVGRLADGTDTQYF
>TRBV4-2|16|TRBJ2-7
CASSPLAGGSSYEQYF
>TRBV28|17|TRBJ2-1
CASITLRGHSSYNEQFF
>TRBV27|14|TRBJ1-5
CASSLTALNQPQHF
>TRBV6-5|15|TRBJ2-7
CASSAFGAGGHEQYF
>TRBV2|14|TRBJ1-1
CASSEASDRDEAFF
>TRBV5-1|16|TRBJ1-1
CASSESRTGANTEAFF
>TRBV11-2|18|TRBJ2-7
CASSLGPSGRSSSYEQYF
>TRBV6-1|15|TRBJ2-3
CASSEYDREADTQYF
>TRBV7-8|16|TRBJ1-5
CASSLDRTHSNQPQHF
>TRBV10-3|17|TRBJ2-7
CAIRINTAGESPYEQYF
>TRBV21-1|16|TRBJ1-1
CASSKVGAGANTEAFF
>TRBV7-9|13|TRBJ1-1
CASSPQANTEAFF
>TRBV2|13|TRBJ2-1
CASSGAGRNEQFF
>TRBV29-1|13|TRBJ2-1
CSVGLAGPNEQFF